The 16 T cell receptor beta chains reported below all come from one sample, sequenced in a study of blood T cell repertoires in COVID-19. Assay used: immunoSEQ multiplex PCR; TCRdb lists only in-frame clones, some missing. Of approximately 150,000 clones listed, over 80% are singletons. What was sequenced was peripheral blood. Source of these receptors: a man in his 70s who had recovered from COVID-19.

This chain links TRBV7-2 with TRBJ2-7; 8 bases agree with TRBD2. V trimming: 1 base; J trimming: 6 bases; junction bases outside the gene matches: 8. CDR3 length: 15 residues. In germline, CDR1 is SGHTA, CDR2 FQGNSA. The CDR3 reads CASSLVISGTGEQYF. CDR3 coding DNA: TGTGCCAGCAGCTTAGTGATTAGCGGGACTGGCGAGCAGTACTTC. Together with reference TRBV7-2 and TRBJ2-7, the CDR3 gives the full variable domain: GAGVSQSPSNKVTEKGKDVELRCDPISGHTALYWYRQSLGQGLEFLIYFQGNSAPDKSGLPSDRFSAERTGGSVSTLTIQRTQQEDSAVYLCASSLVISGTGEQYFGPGTRLTVT.

This clone showed up just once. One junction end does not reproduce the germline sequence, and a read error may be involved. V usage is TRBV3-1 (or the pseudogene TRBV3-2) and J usage is TRBJ1-2; D is ambiguous. The length of the CDR3 is 13 residues. Germline V gene lookup returns CDR1 LGHDT and CDR2 YNNKEL (reference sequence). Here the CDR3 DNA reads TGTGCCAGCAGCCAAGATCCGCAGCGGCACCAGAATTTC. This translates into CASSQDPQRHQNF.

The chain links TRBV5-4 to TRBJ2-5; the match to TRBD2 covers 13 bases. The CDR3 length is 15 residues. Germline-derived CDR1 and CDR2 are SGHNT and YYREEE (reference sequence). With V trimmed by 1 base and J by 4 bases, 1 base remained unmatched. CDR3 sequence (DNA): TGTGCCAGCAGCTTGACTAGCGGGAGGGTAGAGACCCAGTACTTC. This sequence encodes CASSLTSGRVETQYF. The entire variable domain, with the rest obtained from reference TRBV5-4 and TRBJ2-5, is as follows: ETGVTQSPTHLIKTRGQQVTLRCSSQSGHNTVSWYQQALGQGPQFIFQYYREEENGRGNFPPRFSGLQFPNYSSELNVNALELDDSALYLCASSLTSGRVETQYFGPGTRLLVL.

The chain recombines TRBV29-1 with TRBJ1-2; 7 bases fit TRBD1. J gave up 1 base and V 5 bases, and 10 bases lay outside the gene matches. Germline assignment: CDR1 SQVTM and CDR2 ANQGSEA. The CDR3 is 15 amino acids. The CDR3 loop is CSVFTGAGVNYGYTF. The CDR3, as DNA: TGCAGCGTTTTTACAGGGGCAGGGGTTAACTATGGCTACACCTTC.

This chain joins TRBV7-2 and TRBJ2-1; no reliable D call. CDR1 is SGHTA and CDR2 is FQGNSA in the germline V gene. V lost 5 bases and J lost 9, with 8 bases in between. The CDR3 spans 11 residues. The CDR3 region has the DNA TGTGCCAGCAGCCCCCAGATTGAGCAGTTCTTC. The encoded protein is CASSPQIEQFF.

The chain combines TRBV2 with TRBJ2-1, with D possibly TRBD1 on 7 matching bases. From germline, CDR1 is SNHLY and CDR2 FYNNEI. V was trimmed by 4 bases and J by 7 bases, leaving 14 bases between them. This CDR3 region has 14 residues. The DNA for the CDR3 is TGTGCCAGCAGTGGGGGGGACAGAACTAATGAGCAGTTCTTC. This gives the protein CASSGGDRTNEQFF.

This chain uses TRBV5-5 with TRBJ2-7, with 8 nucleotides matching TRBD2. This CDR3 has 14 amino acids. CDR1 is SGHKS and CDR2 is YYEKEE in the germline V gene (reference sequence). The V and J ends lost 3 bases and 6 bases, in that order; junction bases with no gene match: 8. CDR3 region: CASSSPGLAGEQYF. The CDR3 nucleotides read TGTGCCAGCAGCTCCCCCGGACTAGCTGGCGAGCAGTACTTC.

This sequence joins TRBV28 and TRBJ2-3; 8 positions agree with TRBD2. After removal of 4 bases from V and 2 bases from J, the junction contained 8 bases not matched to a gene. Germline-derived CDR1 and CDR2 are MDHEN and SYDVKM. This CDR3 is 16 amino acids long. CDR3 residues: CASSSNVAGFTDTQYF. For the CDR3, the DNA is TGTGCCAGCAGTTCGAACGTAGCGGGGTTCACAGATACGCAGTATTTT.

V is TRBV6-5 and J is TRBJ2-7; D gene uncertain. This CDR3 has 13 amino acids. Deletions cut 0 bases from V and 4 bases from J, with 7 bases between. In germline, CDR1 is MNHEY, CDR2 SVGAGI. Here the CDR3 DNA reads TGTGCCAGCAGTTACTCGTTCCGTTACGAGCAGTACTTC. Translation: CASSYSFRYEQYF.

The chain links TRBV4-1 to TRBJ2-1; D might be TRBD2 (6 bases). The CDR3 sequence is 16 residues long. V lost 4 bases, J lost 2 bases, and 15 bases lay in between. Per germline, CDR1 MGHRA and CDR2 YSYEKL. CDR3 in amino acids: CASSPFAGLPYNEQFF. In DNA form, the CDR3 reads TGCGCCAGCAGCCCCTTTGCGGGACTCCCCTACAATGAGCAGTTCTTC.

The gene calls are TRBV30 and TRBJ2-6, with 7 bases that match TRBD1. CDR1 and CDR2 (germline): GTSNPN, SVGIG (reference sequence). V lost 2 bases and J lost 4; bases outside the gene matches: 5. This CDR3 has 15 amino acids. CDR3 loop: CAWSIQGTGANVLTF. The CDR3 nucleotides are TGTGCCTGGAGTATACAGGGGACCGGGGCCAACGTCCTGACTTTC.

The chain has TRBV6-4 and TRBJ2-1; tentatively, D is TRBD1 (5 bases). Germline assignment: CDR1 MRHNA and CDR2 SNTAGT. The CDR3 is made up of 15 amino acids. With 2 bases removed from V and 5 bases from J, the gap between germline ends came to 13 bases. In DNA, the CDR3 is TGTGCCAGCAGTGACCGTGCCCAGGGCGACAATGAGCAGTTCTTC. Translation gives CASSDRAQGDNEQFF.

The chain carries TRBV20-1 and TRBJ1-1; TRBD1 is a possible D gene (5 bases). Trimming cost V 7 bases and J 4 bases, with 10 bases left between them. This CDR3 is built from 11 residues. CDR1 is DFQATT and CDR2 is SNEGSKA in the germline V gene (reference sequence). CDR3 nucleotide sequence: TGCAGTGTCAAGGGGTTCACTGAAGCTTTCTTT. This encodes CSVKGFTEAFF.

This chain joins TRBV27 and TRBJ2-1; 8 positions agree with TRBD1. The V and J ends lost 5 bases and 2 bases, in that order; junction bases with no gene match: 5. CDR1 and CDR2 from the germline V gene are MNHEY and SMNVEV (reference sequence). The CDR3 runs 15 residues. The CDR3 loop reads CASSLGQGAYNEQFF. CDR3 sequence (DNA): TGTGCCAGCAGTCTAGGACAGGGTGCCTACAATGAGCAGTTCTTC.

The chain uses TRBV30 and TRBJ2-3; 9 bases align to TRBD2. V was pared by 6 bases and J by 6 bases, with 4 bases of the junction left unmatched. Germline CDR1 GTSNPN, CDR2 SVGIG (reference sequence). The CDR3 contains 12 residues. CDR3 sequence reads: CACTSGWDTQYF. For the CDR3, the DNA is TGTGCCTGTACTAGCGGGTGGGATACGCAGTATTTT. The full variable domain, with the rest looked up from reference TRBV30 and TRBJ2-3, is SQTIHQWPATLVQPVGSPLSLECTVEGTSNPNLYWYRQAAGRGLQLLFYSVGIGQISSEVPQNLSASRPQDRQFILSSKKLLLSDSGFYLCACTSGWDTQYFGPGTRLTVL.

This chain connects TRBV6-4 to TRBJ1-6; D is possibly TRBD1 (5 bases). Germline V gene sequence: CDR1 MRHNA, CDR2 SNTAGT. V shed 6 bases and J shed 9 bases, with 18 bases lying between them. The CDR3 covers 15 residues. This CDR3 is CASREDSDDFSPLHF. In DNA, the CDR3 is TGTGCCAGCAGAGAAGACAGCGACGACTTTTCACCCCTCCACTTT.